This TCR beta chain originates from a study of cytomegalovirus exposure and HLA in healthy donors. Notes on this clone: The antigen remains unidentified.

The CDR3 totals 16 residues. The junction had 6 bases not matched to a gene; V was cut back by 0 bases and J by 7 bases. The germline CDR1 and CDR2 sequences are SGHDT and YYEEEE. In the PCR, 60 Vbeta and 13 Jbeta primers were used. Data came from immunoSEQ multiplex PCR; TCRdb stores just in-frame clones and leaves some out. The table has about 180,000 clones, roughly three quarters seen once; the top ten hold roughly 2.5%. Study-wide findings and caveats: Productive status was seen about 90% or about 30% of the time for most TCR beta V segments in an earlier analysis.

The chain has TRBV5-6 and TRBJ2-5, with 13 bases aligning to TRBD2. Sequencing input: PBMCs. The TCR sequence derives from a woman in her 30s in good health and CMV-seropositive. The CDR3: CASSLGTSGGAGTQYF. The CDR3 DNA follows: TGTGCCAGCAGCTTGGGGACTAGCGGGGGAGCTGGGACCCAGTACTTC.